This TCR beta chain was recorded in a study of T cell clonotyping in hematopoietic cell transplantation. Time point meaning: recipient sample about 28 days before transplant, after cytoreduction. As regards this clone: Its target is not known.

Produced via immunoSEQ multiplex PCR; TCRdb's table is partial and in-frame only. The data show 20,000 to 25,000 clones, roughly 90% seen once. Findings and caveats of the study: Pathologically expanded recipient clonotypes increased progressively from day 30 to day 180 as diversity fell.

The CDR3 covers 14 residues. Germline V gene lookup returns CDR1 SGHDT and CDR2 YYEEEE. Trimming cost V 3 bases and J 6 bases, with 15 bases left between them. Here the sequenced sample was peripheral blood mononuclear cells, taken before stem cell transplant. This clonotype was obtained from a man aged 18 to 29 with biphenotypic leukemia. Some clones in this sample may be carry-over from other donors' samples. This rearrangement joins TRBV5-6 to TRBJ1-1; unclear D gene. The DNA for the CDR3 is TGTGCCAGCAGCTCATATATGGACCGACCTGAAGCTTTCTTT. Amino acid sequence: CASSSYMDRPEAFF.